Below are 2 T cell receptor beta chains sequenced from a single sample in a study of cytotoxic CD8 clonotypes in ibrutinib-treated CLL. Only in-frame clones appear in the TCRdb table, and some are missing; sequencing was by immunoSEQ multiplex PCR. The repertoire includes about 300,000 clones, roughly 67% of them detected once, and approximately 6% sits in the top ten. The material was PBMCs, obtained after 36 months of ibrutinib treatment. Source of these receptors: a human donor with chronic lymphocytic leukemia.

The chain joins TRBV9 to TRBJ2-5; no definite D call. Germline V lookup: CDR1 SGDLS, CDR2 YYNGEE. The CDR3 extends over 13 amino acids. V was pared by 3 bases and J by 0 bases, with 6 bases between. CDR3 sequence (DNA): TGTGCCAGCAGCGCCGCCTACCAAGAGACCCAGTACTTC. Amino acids: CASSAAYQETQYF.

Here the CDR3 reads CASSLLGFGNSPLHF. Written as DNA, the CDR3 is TGCGCCAGCAGCTTATTGGGGTTTGGTAATTCACCCCTCCACTTT. The V call is TRBV5-1, the J call TRBJ1-6; D uncertain. Trimming removed 2 bases from V and 6 bases from J, with 12 bases in between. CDR1 SGHRS and CDR2 YFSETQ come from the germline V gene. The CDR3 consists of 15 residues.